One and the same sample provided the 24 T cell receptor beta chains below, sequenced in a study of OX40 agonist ivuxolimab in advanced cancers. Sequencing used immunoSEQ multiplex PCR; TCRdb keeps in-frame clones, though not all of them. The sample lists approximately 78,000 clones; roughly nine tenths were seen once. This specimen was CD4+ or CD8+ T cells sorted from blood, taken in a trial of the OX40 agonist ivuxolimab. The receptors were gathered from an adult with an advanced solid tumor such as melanoma, head and neck, liver or kidney cancer.

This clone appeared once. This chain joins TRBV29-1 and TRBJ2-7; weak D call: TRBD1 (6 bases). Germline lookup yields CDR1 SQVTM and CDR2 ANQGSEA. This CDR3 is built from 12 residues. Trimming stripped 3 bases from V and 4 bases from J, with 10 bases between. The CDR3 is CSVDETGYEQYF. In nucleotides, the CDR3 is TGCAGCGTTGACGAGACAGGATACGAGCAGTACTTC.

This chain joins TRBV19 and TRBJ2-5, with 11 bases identical to TRBD1. Unmatched junction bases numbered 6, after V lost 7 bases and J lost 2 bases. CDR1 and CDR2 (germline): LNHDA, SQIVND (reference sequence). CDR3 length equals 15 residues. The CDR3 loop reads CASNPGQGAQETQYF. As DNA, the CDR3 is TGTGCCAGTAACCCAGGACAGGGGGCACAAGAGACCCAGTACTTC. The full variable domain, its missing parts supplied by reference TRBV19 and TRBJ2-5, is DGGITQSPKYLFRKEGQNVTLSCEQNLNHDAMYWYRQDPGQGLRLIYYSQIVNDFQKGDIAEGYSVSREKKESFPLTVTSAQKNPTAFYLCASNPGQGAQETQYFGPGTRLLVL.

J is TRBJ2-7 and V is TRBV7-2; a weak D match, TRBD2 (5 bases). The CDR3 runs to 12 residues. Trimming removed 4 bases from V and 6 bases from J, with 10 bases in between. CDR1 SGHTA and CDR2 FQGNSA come from the germline V gene. The CDR3 nucleotides are TGTGCCAGCAGCTACACTAGTCGCGAGCAGTACTTC. Protein: CASSYTSREQYF.

The sample holds one count of this clone. CDR3 sequence: CASSQGSGGEKLFF. The CDR3 nucleotides are TGTGCCAGCTCACAGGGATCCGGTGGGGAAAAACTGTTTTTT. The chain joins TRBV18 to TRBJ1-4; D remains ambiguous. The CDR3 loop spans 14 amino acids. CDR1 is KGHSH, CDR2 LQKENI, per germline. V lost 4 bases to trimming and J lost 8 bases, with 14 bases between them.

This clone has only one observation. This rearrangement joins TRBV7-2 to TRBJ2-3; D is undetermined. V gave up 0 bases and J gave up 2 bases, with 9 bases separating them. Germline-derived CDR1 and CDR2 are SGHTA and FQGNSA. CDR3 length: 15 amino acids. The CDR3 reads CASSLAAAATDTQYF. The CDR3 DNA follows: TGTGCCAGCAGCTTAGCGGCTGCTGCCACAGATACGCAGTATTTT.

CDR3 loop: CALNPPVITMNTEAFF. The CDR3 DNA reads TGCGCCTTGAACCCCCCGGTCATAACCATGAACACTGAAGCTTTCTTT. The rearrangement uses TRBV23-1 and TRBJ1-1; D remains ambiguous. TRBV23-1 is sorted into the ORF group, with uncertain function. V was pared by 11 bases and J by 0 bases, with 22 bases between. The CDR3 has 16 residues.

The chain combines TRBV7-9 with TRBJ2-3, with D tentatively TRBD2 (5 bases). CDR1 and CDR2 (germline): SEHNR, FQNEAQ (reference sequence). This CDR3 has 13 residues. Trimming took off 5 bases at V and 4 bases at J, with 10 bases between the two ends. DNA of the CDR3: TGTGCCAGCAGCCTAGTGGAGGCAGATACGCAGTATTTT. Encoded protein: CASSLVEADTQYF.

The chain joins TRBV5-5 to TRBJ2-3; D perhaps matches TRBD1 (6 bases). CDR3 length: 13 residues. Germline values: CDR1 SGHKS, CDR2 YYEKEE (reference sequence). With 3 bases removed from V and 7 bases from J, the gap between germline ends came to 12 bases. The CDR3 DNA follows: TGTGCCAGCAGCTATGAACAGGGCTATACGCAGTATTTT. It translates to CASSYEQGYTQYF. Full variable domain (outside the CDR3, taken from reference TRBV5-5 and TRBJ2-3): DAGVTQSPTHLIKTRGQQVTLRCSPISGHKSVSWYQQVLGQGPQFIFQYYEKEERGRGNFPDRFSARQFPNYSSELNVNALLLGDSALYLCASSYEQGYTQYFGPGTRLTVL.

In its sample, this clone was seen a few times. This chain uses TRBV11-2 with TRBJ2-3; D is ambiguous. The CDR3 totals 14 residues. The germline V and J ends were trimmed by 0 bases and 5 bases, with 9 bases remaining between them. In germline, CDR1 is SGHAT, CDR2 FQNNGV. The CDR3, as DNA: TGTGCCAGCAGCTTAGATACCTCGGTAGATACGCAGTATTTT. Its protein is CASSLDTSVDTQYF.

CDR3 amino acids: CASSSRQNHNEKLFF. For the CDR3, the DNA is TGTGCCAGCAGCTCCCGACAGAACCATAATGAAAAACTGTTTTTT. The chain joins TRBV7-9 to TRBJ1-4; D might be TRBD1 (5 bases). Per germline, CDR1 SEHNR and CDR2 FQNEAQ (reference sequence). Trimming took 4 bases from V and 4 from J, leaving 13 bases between them. The length of the CDR3 is 15 residues.

J is TRBJ2-5 and V is TRBV9, with TRBD1 matching over 9 bases. Trimming removed 0 bases from V and 5 bases from J; junction bases left unmatched: 5. CDR3 size: 15 residues. The germline V gene encodes CDR1 SGDLS and CDR2 YYNGEE. The CDR3 region has the DNA TGTGCCAGCAGCGTAGTGGGACAGGGATTGGAGACCCAGTACTTC. It yields the protein CASSVVGQGLETQYF.

The chain has TRBV27 and TRBJ1-6; 7 nucleotides match TRBD1. CDR3 size: 14 residues. Trimming at V came to 6 bases and at J to 4 bases, leaving 3 bases not matched to a gene. The V gene's germline CDR1 is MNHEY and CDR2 SMNVEV (reference sequence). The CDR3 DNA is TGTGCCAGCAGGATACAGGGGTATAATTCACCCCTCCACTTT. Translation: CASRIQGYNSPLHF.

In its sample, this clone was seen once. This chain uses TRBV9 with TRBJ2-7; TRBD2 is a possible D gene (7 bases). Germline CDR1 and CDR2: SGDLS and YYNGEE. This CDR3 comprises 16 residues. The ends were cut back, 0 bases at V and 7 bases at J, with 20 bases in the middle. The CDR3 nucleotides are TGTGCCAGCAGCGTAGCTACGGGGGGCCTTGGGGTGGAGCAGTACTTC. It encodes CASSVATGGLGVEQYF.

The rearrangement joins TRBV11-2 to TRBJ1-2, with D perhaps TRBD1 (5 bases). Between the trimmed V and J ends, which lost 2 bases and 4 bases, there was a span of 11 bases. Germline values: CDR1 SGHAT, CDR2 FQNNGV. The CDR3 is made up of 14 amino acids. The CDR3 spells CASSLSGGTYGYTF. The DNA of the CDR3 is TGTGCCAGCAGCTTATCCGGGGGTACCTATGGCTACACCTTC.

This clone has more than one count but fewer than ten. This chain uses TRBV11-2 with TRBJ1-2; D not resolved. The CDR3 spans 12 residues. CDR1 SGHAT and CDR2 FQNNGV come from the germline V gene. Trimming left V 3 bases short and J 8 bases short, with 10 bases between. CDR3 DNA sequence: TGTGCCAGCAGCTTTTGGCGGCAAGGCTACACCTTC. This sequence encodes CASSFWRQGYTF.

This chain uses TRBV27 with TRBJ1-3; no definite D call. The V end was cut by 4 bases, the J end by 4 bases, with 11 bases between. Germline V CDR1 and CDR2: MNHEY, SMNVEV (reference sequence). CDR3 length: 14 residues. DNA for the CDR3: TGTGCCAGCAGTTCCTCACGGGGAGGAAACACCATATATTTT. As protein: CASSSSRGGNTIYF.

The chain uses TRBV27 and TRBJ2-7, with 7 bases fitting TRBD2. The CDR3 contains 16 residues. J was trimmed by 4 bases and V by 5 bases; bases with no gene match: 14. Germline V gene sequence: CDR1 MNHEY, CDR2 SMNVEV (reference sequence). The CDR3 nucleotides read TGTGCCAGCAGTCCGGGGGACCTCGGGAGGTCTTACGAGCAGTACTTC. The encoded protein is CASSPGDLGRSYEQYF.

The genes are TRBV30 and TRBJ1-2, with 9 nucleotides matching TRBD1. The CDR3 is made up of 13 amino acids. The germline gives CDR1 GTSNPN, CDR2 SVGIG (reference sequence). This chain's CDR3 is CRRGTGSNYGYTF. For the CDR3, the DNA is TGTAGGAGGGGGACAGGGTCTAACTATGGCTACACCTTC.

This sequence joins TRBV5-1 and TRBJ1-4; D unclear. Per the germline V gene, CDR1 is SGHRS and CDR2 is YFSETQ. V lost 4 bases to trimming and J lost 6 bases, with 16 bases between them. The CDR3 sequence is 15 residues long. CDR3 DNA: TGCGCCAGCAGCGAGCGGTCTCAAGGACATGAAAAACTGTTTTTT. Its translation is CASSERSQGHEKLFF.

This chain connects TRBV6-5 to TRBJ1-1; 8 nucleotides match TRBD1. There are 16 residues in the CDR3. V was pared by 0 bases and J by 8 bases, with 11 bases of the junction left unmatched. Germline CDR1 reads MNHEY; CDR2 reads SVGAGI. Here the CDR3 reads CASSYSDSRGRPEAFF. The CDR3 DNA follows: TGTGCCAGCAGTTACTCCGATTCCAGGGGGCGCCCGGAAGCTTTCTTT.

The rearrangement links TRBV6-4 to TRBJ2-6; D may be TRBD1 (6 bases). The ends were cut back, 8 bases at V and 2 bases at J, with 10 bases in the middle. CDR1 MRHNA and CDR2 SNTAGT come from the germline V gene. CDR3 length: 14 residues. The chain's CDR3 is CASAEGAGANVLTF. DNA for the CDR3: TGTGCCAGCGCCGAGGGGGCTGGGGCCAACGTCCTGACTTTC.

The chain uses TRBV19 and TRBJ1-2; D is possibly TRBD1 (6 bases). The germline V gene has CDR1 LNHDA and CDR2 SQIVND (reference sequence). V lost 3 bases, J lost 4 bases, and 9 bases lay in between. The CDR3 consists of 13 residues. CDR3 protein: CASSIGQSYGYTF. The CDR3 bases are TGTGCCAGTAGTATTGGACAGTCCTATGGCTACACCTTC.

The genes are TRBV28 and TRBJ1-6; possibly TRBD1 for D (6 bases). Germline CDR1 MDHEN, CDR2 SYDVKM. Trimming stripped 7 bases from V and 7 bases from J, with 17 bases between. This CDR3 contains 15 residues. DNA for the CDR3: TGTGCCAGCACCATTCCCGGGGGGCCCAATTCACCCCTCCACTTT. Amino acids: CASTIPGGPNSPLHF. The variable domain in full, completed from reference TRBV28 and TRBJ1-6, reads DVKVTQSSRYLVKRTGEKVFLECVQDMDHENMFWYRQDPGLGLRLIYFSYDVKMKEKGDIPEGYSVSREKKERFSLILESASTNQTSMYLCASTIPGGPNSPLHFGNGTRLTVT.

This clone appeared a few times. Sequence at one end of the junction differs from germline and may be a read error. The chain is built from TRBV7-2 and TRBJ2-4; 7 bases are shared with TRBD1. The germline V gene has CDR1 SGHTA and CDR2 FQGNSA. CDR3 size: 13 residues. The CDR3 sequence is CASSSRTGPHLGF. As DNA, the CDR3 is TGTGCCAGCAGCTCTAGGACAGGACCTCACCTCGGATTC.